This entry is about one TCR beta chain. Antigen specificity is unknown. V gave up 6 bases and J gave up 12 bases; unmatched junction bases: 7. The CDR3 consists of 13 residues. Germline V gene sequence: CDR1 SNHLY, CDR2 FYNNEI. The data stem from a study of graft-versus-host responses after intestinal transplantation. For the study at large: Tacrolimus and steroids were given for two to three years to all recipients after anti-thymocyte globulin induction. Findings and limits, study-wide: There was an association between peak levels of circulating GvH clones and early post-transplant HvG declines.

Here immunoSEQ multiplex PCR was the method, and the copy in TCRdb shows in-frame clones only, minus some. In the table there are roughly 12,000 clones, about four fifths of which are singletons. The receptor was derived from a human patient who received an intestinal transplant, so some T cells may come from the graft donor. The chain links TRBV2 to TRBJ2-1; 11 bases agree with TRBD1. This sample comprised PBMCs, obtained approximately 120 days after transplant. The CDR3 here is CASRGQGGAGQFF. For the CDR3, the DNA is TGTGCCAGCAGGGGACAGGGGGGCGCTGGGCAGTTCTTC.